Each of the 10 T cell receptor beta chains below was sequenced from the same sample in a study of T-cell memory formation after mild COVID-19. TCRdb passed the 5' RACE reads through MiXCR, listing each CDR3 protein once. The table records fewer than 550,000 distinct CDR3 sequences, 20% of them present only once. Material for sequencing was PBMCs or a T cell subset sorted from them (not recorded which). The receptors here all came from an adult woman who had mild COVID-19 (a few samples of this study predate the infection). Cell type and time point are not known.

This clonotype was observed a handful of times. The CDR3 sequence: CASSLVGGTESSYEQYF. The DNA of the CDR3 is TGTGCCAGCAGCTTAGTAGGCGGGACGGAGAGCTCCTACGAGCAGTACTTC. This sequence joins TRBV7-6 and TRBJ2-7, with D possibly being TRBD2 (6 bases). Trimming took off 1 base at V and 0 bases at J, with 16 bases between the two ends. Germline CDR1 SGHVS, CDR2 FNYEAQ. The CDR3 loop spans 17 amino acids.

This clonotype was counted between two and nine times. This chain uses TRBV6-1 with TRBJ1-4; no clear D gene. This CDR3 comprises 12 residues. CDR1 is MNHNS, CDR2 SASEGT, per germline. Trimming pared 5 bases from V and 8 bases from J, leaving 9 bases between. The CDR3 DNA follows: TGTGCCAGCAGTTCCGAATGGGAAAAACTGTTTTTT. Protein: CASSSEWEKLFF.

The V and J genes are TRBV10-3 and TRBJ2-5; maybe TRBD1 (6 bases). V lost 0 bases and J lost 5, with 16 bases in between. The CDR3 is 16 amino acids. Germline CDR1 reads ENHRY; CDR2 reads SYGVKD. CDR3 nucleotide sequence: TGTGCCATCAGTGAGTCGGGGGACACGGCCTTGGAGACCCAGTACTTC. Encoded protein: CAISESGDTALETQYF.

This chain uses TRBV7-8 with TRBJ2-3, with TRBD2 identical over 8 bases. The CDR3 is 16 residues long. Germline V gene sequence: CDR1 SGHVS, CDR2 FQNEAQ. V was clipped by 4 bases and J by 2 bases; unmatched bases: 8. The DNA of the CDR3 is TGTGCCAGCAGCTCCCTGGTTAGCGGGATCACAGATACGCAGTATTTT. Translation: CASSSLVSGITDTQYF.

This rearrangement joins TRBV25-1 to TRBJ2-6; D unclear. This CDR3 contains 16 residues. Germline loops: CDR1 MGHDK, CDR2 SYGVNS. Trimming removed 3 bases at V and 5 bases at J, with 14 bases between. The CDR3 loop reads CASSDRRPLRANVLTF. DNA of the CDR3: TGTGCCAGCAGTGACCGCCGGCCTCTGAGGGCCAACGTCCTGACTTTC.

This clonotype was found a few times. The rearrangement links TRBV6-6 to TRBJ1-2, with D tentatively TRBD1 (5 bases). V lost 6 bases and J lost 4, with 12 bases in between. CDR3 size: 13 residues. CDR1 MNHNY and CDR2 SVGAGI come from the germline V gene (reference sequence). The CDR3 nucleotides read TGTGCCAGCAGCCCCGGGACCCTCTATGGCTACACCTTC. Protein product: CASSPGTLYGYTF.

This clonotype was seen only a few times. A much bigger clone sits one base away, suggesting this may be a read error. The chain joins TRBV7-8 to TRBJ2-5; D call uncertain. There are 12 residues in the CDR3. The V and J ends lost 0 bases and 5 bases respectively, with 4 bases between them. CDR1 and CDR2 (germline): SGHVS, FQNEAQ. The CDR3 region is CASSLAFETQYF. In DNA, the CDR3 is TGTGCCAGCAGCTTAGCGTTCGAGACCCAGTACTTC.

This clonotype came up a few times. The J gene is TRBJ2-7, the V gene TRBV12-3 or TRBV12-4; 7 bases align to TRBD2. V lost 3 bases, J lost 6 bases, and 5 bases stayed unmatched. CDR3 length: 13 residues. The CDR3 DNA sequence: TGTGCCAGCAGTTTGGGGGGGAAGGGCGAGCAGTACTTC. Its translation: CASSLGGKGEQYF.

V usage is TRBV5-1 and J usage is TRBJ1-1; 7 bases align to TRBD1. Per germline, CDR1 SGHRS and CDR2 YFSETQ. Trimming removed 5 bases from V and 3 bases from J; junction bases left unmatched: 7. This CDR3 region has 14 residues. CDR3: CASRGSQGDTEAFF. In DNA form, the CDR3 reads TGCGCCAGCAGGGGGTCCCAGGGGGACACTGAAGCTTTCTTT.

The V and J genes are TRBV7-9 and TRBJ2-1; 10 nucleotides line up with TRBD1. The CDR3 is 14 residues long. Germline CDR1 is SEHNR and CDR2 is FQNEAQ (reference sequence). J gave up 4 bases and V 6 bases, and 3 bases lay outside the gene matches. CDR3 amino acids: CASRWDRGYNEQFF. DNA of the CDR3: TGTGCCAGCAGATGGGACAGGGGTTACAATGAGCAGTTCTTC.